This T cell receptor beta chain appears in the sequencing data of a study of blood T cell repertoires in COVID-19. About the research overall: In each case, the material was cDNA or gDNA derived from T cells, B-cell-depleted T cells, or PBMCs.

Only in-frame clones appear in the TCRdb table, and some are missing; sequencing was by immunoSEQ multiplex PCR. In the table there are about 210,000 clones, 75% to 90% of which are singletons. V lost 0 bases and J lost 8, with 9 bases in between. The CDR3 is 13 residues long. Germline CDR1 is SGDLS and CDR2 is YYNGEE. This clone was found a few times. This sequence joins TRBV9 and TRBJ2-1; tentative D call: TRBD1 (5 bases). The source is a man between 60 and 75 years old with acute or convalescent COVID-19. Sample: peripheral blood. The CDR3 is CASSVGGWDEQFF. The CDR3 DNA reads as TGTGCCAGCAGCGTAGGGGGCTGGGATGAGCAGTTCTTC.